This T cell receptor (beta chain) is from a study of blood T cell repertoires in COVID-19. Study overall: Sites in the United States, Italy and Spain provided acute and convalescent COVID-19 samples. T cells, B-cell-depleted T cells, or PBMCs provided the cDNA or gDNA that served as material.

Recovered Cohort 3 donors showed two negative PCRs, clearance, or symptom resolution. The germline V gene has CDR1 SGHNT and CDR2 YYREEE (reference sequence). The CDR3 is made up of 14 amino acids. V was shortened by 3 bases and J by 4 bases, with 13 bases between the two germline ends. As handled by the study authors: For nucleated cells, counts were estimated from reference gene primer amplification. Generated by immunoSEQ multiplex PCR, the TCRdb table keeps only in-frame clones and is missing some. D and trimming were read from the DNA, whereas the V and J calls and clone size are those reported in that table. The sample consists of more than 250,000 clones, about 87% of them appearing once.

The source of this sequence is a woman in her thirties who had recovered from COVID-19. J is TRBJ1-2 and V is TRBV5-4, with no clear D. The sequenced sample was PBMCs or T cells enriched from blood (not recorded which). The CDR3 region has the DNA TGTGCCAGCAGCTGGCGTGCGGAGTCCTATGGCTACACCTTC. Protein: CASSWRAESYGYTF.